The clone carrying this T cell receptor beta chain came up once. These data originate in a study of cytomegalovirus exposure and HLA in healthy donors. V trimming: 2 bases; J trimming: 7 bases; junction bases outside the gene matches: 8. This CDR3 contains 15 residues. CDR1 SGHAT and CDR2 FQNNGV come from the germline V gene. PCR primers comprised 60 Vbeta and 13 Jbeta primers. TCRdb keeps only in-frame clones here, not all; method: immunoSEQ multiplex PCR. The data contain about 130,000 clones, about 80% of them singletons. The receptor was isolated from a woman in her fifties or sixties in good health and CMV-seronegative. This chain uses TRBV11-2 with TRBJ2-7, with 10 bases aligning to TRBD2. Material for sequencing was PBMCs. The CDR3 DNA sequence: TGTGCCAGCAGCTTAAGGCTAGCGGGAGAGACGGAGCAGTACTTC. It translates to CASSLRLAGETEQYF.